Sequencing of this TCR beta chain was carried out in a study of blood T cell repertoires in COVID-19. The authors' processing: Amplification with reference gene primers provided the estimates of nucleated cell counts. Profiled with immunoSEQ multiplex PCR; TCRdb holds only in-frame clones, not every one. V, J and clone size are taken as reported in that table, and D and trimming were inferred from the DNA itself. The sample has roughly 120,000 clones, 70% to 80% seen once. The CDR3 has 15 residues. Germline loops: CDR1 SEHNR, CDR2 FQNEAQ (reference sequence). V lost 5 bases, J lost 5 bases, and 18 bases lay in between.

The rearrangement links TRBV7-9 to TRBJ1-1; a weak D match, TRBD1 (5 bases). Sequencing used peripheral blood. This TCR derives from a human donor in a cohort sampled during active COVID-19. CDR3 residues: CASSPFQGLRTEAFF. DNA for the CDR3: TGTGCCAGCAGCCCCTTTCAGGGTCTTAGGACTGAAGCTTTCTTT.